This T cell receptor (beta chain) was sequenced during a study of T-cell reconstitution after alpha-beta-depleted transplantation in children. General study results and limits: Several hundred expanded graft clones reportedly gave rise to the alpha-beta T cells present about two months after transplant. For some patients, TCRbeta diversity was high at day 60 because of recipient T cells and thymic progenitors that survived. The authors attributed T-cell counts and diversity one year after transplant mostly to newly produced T cells.

Preparation of the TCRbeta library involved a method that used unique molecular identifiers. TCRdb reprocessed the PCR reads with MiXCR, giving one entry per CDR3 protein. The sample has hundreds of thousands of distinct CDR3 sequences, roughly 13% seen once. In this sample, this clonotype turned up many times. The antigen remains unidentified. CDR3 length: 13 amino acids. The V end was cut by 1 base, the J end by 2 bases, with 7 bases between. The germline V gene encodes CDR1 SGHKS and CDR2 YYEKEE (reference sequence). Sequencing used PBMCs, obtained before TCRalphabeta/CD19-depleted stem cell transplant. The V and J genes are TRBV5-5 and TRBJ2-7; tentatively, D is TRBD1 (5 bases). This sequence originates from a girl aged 2 to 9 with congenital amegakaryocytic thrombocytopenia, due to receive a stem cell transplant. CDR3 residues: CASSLWGPYEQYF. Written as DNA, the CDR3 is TGTGCCAGCAGCTTGTGGGGCCCCTACGAGCAGTACTTC.